This TCR beta chain was sequenced during a study of CD8 T cells in ankylosing spondylitis. Study outcomes and limitations: Blood of patients with ankylosing spondylitis appeared to be characterized by a TCR beta motif of roughly eight highly homologous variants. Some of these motif variants have turned up before, in reports on reactive arthritis synovial fluid and blood.

The germline V gene has CDR1 MRHNA and CDR2 SNTAGT. This CDR3 has 13 amino acids. V was shortened by 4 bases and J by 2 bases, with 7 bases between the two germline ends. Libraries for TCR beta were made by quantitative 5'-RACE with molecular barcodes. TCRdb independently ran MiXCR on the 5' RACE reads; one entry per CDR3 protein. Seen here are some 290,000 distinct CDR3 sequences, 20% observed once, and the top ten hold less than 9%. This clonotype was counted many times. The antigen is not known. The clonotype was recovered from a male donor with ankylosing spondylitis or in good health (not recorded which). The sample consisted of blood, either unsorted or a sorted T cell fraction (not recorded which). The rearrangement links TRBV6-4 to TRBJ2-3; D possibly corresponds to TRBD2 (6 bases). The CDR3 protein is CASSAGDTDTQYF. In DNA, the CDR3 is TGTGCCAGCAGTGCGGGGGACACAGATACGCAGTATTTT.